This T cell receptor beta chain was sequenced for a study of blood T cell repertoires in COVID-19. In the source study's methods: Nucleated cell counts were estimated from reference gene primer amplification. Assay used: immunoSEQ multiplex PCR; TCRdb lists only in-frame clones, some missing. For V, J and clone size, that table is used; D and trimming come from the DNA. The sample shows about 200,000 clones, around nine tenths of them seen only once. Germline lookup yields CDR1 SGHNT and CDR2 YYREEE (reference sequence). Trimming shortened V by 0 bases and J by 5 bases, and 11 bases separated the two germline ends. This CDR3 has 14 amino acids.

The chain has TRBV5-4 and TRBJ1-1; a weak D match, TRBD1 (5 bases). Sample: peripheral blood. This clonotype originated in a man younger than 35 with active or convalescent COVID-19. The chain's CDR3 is CASSLAGSGTEAFF. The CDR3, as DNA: TGTGCCAGCAGCTTGGCCGGATCAGGGACTGAAGCTTTCTTT.